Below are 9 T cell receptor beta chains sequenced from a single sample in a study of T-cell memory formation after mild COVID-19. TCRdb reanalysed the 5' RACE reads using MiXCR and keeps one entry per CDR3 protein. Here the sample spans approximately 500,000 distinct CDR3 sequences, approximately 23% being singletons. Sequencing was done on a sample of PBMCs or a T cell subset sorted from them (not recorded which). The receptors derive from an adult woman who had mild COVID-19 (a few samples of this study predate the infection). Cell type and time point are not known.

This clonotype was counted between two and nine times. The CDR3 DNA sequence: TGCGCCAGCAGCTTGGCCTCAACGTTGAACACTGAAGCTTTCTTT. Its protein is CASSLASTLNTEAFF. The chain links TRBV5-1 to TRBJ1-1; D is undetermined. V lost 0 bases to trimming and J lost 0 bases, with 9 bases between them. From germline, CDR1 is SGHRS and CDR2 YFSETQ. The CDR3 contains 15 residues.

CDR3 nucleotides: TGTGCCAGCAGCTTCACAGGGGTGGAGCAGTTCTTC. The encoded protein is CASSFTGVEQFF. The chain couples TRBV7-9 to TRBJ2-1; 7 bases fit TRBD1. V lost 3 bases and J lost 10; bases outside the gene matches: 3. This CDR3 is built from 12 residues. Germline V gene sequence: CDR1 SEHNR, CDR2 FQNEAQ (reference sequence).

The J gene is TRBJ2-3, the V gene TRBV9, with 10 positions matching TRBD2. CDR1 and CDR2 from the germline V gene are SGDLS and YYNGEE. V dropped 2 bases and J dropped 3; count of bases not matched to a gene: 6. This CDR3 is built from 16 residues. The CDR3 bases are TGTGCCAGCAGCGTTGTAAGCGGGGGGGGGACAGATACGCAGTATTTT. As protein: CASSVVSGGGTDTQYF.

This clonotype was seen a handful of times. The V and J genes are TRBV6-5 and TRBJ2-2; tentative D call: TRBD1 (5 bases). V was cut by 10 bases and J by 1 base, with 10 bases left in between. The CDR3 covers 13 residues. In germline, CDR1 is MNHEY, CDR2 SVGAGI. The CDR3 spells CATRTLNTGELFF. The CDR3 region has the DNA TGTGCCACCAGGACACTGAACACCGGGGAGCTGTTTTTT.

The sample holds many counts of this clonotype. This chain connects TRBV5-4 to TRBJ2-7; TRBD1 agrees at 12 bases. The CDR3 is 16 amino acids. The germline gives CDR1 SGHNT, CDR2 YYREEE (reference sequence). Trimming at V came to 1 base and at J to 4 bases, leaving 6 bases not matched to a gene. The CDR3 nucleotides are TGTGCCAGCAGCTTGATGGGACAGGGGGCGAGTTACGAGCAGTACTTC. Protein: CASSLMGQGASYEQYF.

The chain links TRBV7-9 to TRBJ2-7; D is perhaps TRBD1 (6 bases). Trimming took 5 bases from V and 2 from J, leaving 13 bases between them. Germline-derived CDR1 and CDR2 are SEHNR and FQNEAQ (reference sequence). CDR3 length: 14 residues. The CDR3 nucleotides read TGTGCCAGCAGCGCAACAGGGCCAACCTACGAGCAGTACTTC. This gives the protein CASSATGPTYEQYF.

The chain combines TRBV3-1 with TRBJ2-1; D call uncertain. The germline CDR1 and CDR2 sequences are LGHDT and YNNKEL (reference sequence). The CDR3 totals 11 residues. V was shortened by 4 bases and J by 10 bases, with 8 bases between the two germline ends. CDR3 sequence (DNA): TGTGCCAGCAGCCGGGCGAGAGAGCAGTTCTTC. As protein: CASSRAREQFF.

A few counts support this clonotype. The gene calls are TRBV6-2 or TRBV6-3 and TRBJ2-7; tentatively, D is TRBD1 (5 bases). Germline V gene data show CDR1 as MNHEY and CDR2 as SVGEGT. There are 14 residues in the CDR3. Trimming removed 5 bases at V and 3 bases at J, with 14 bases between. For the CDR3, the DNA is TGTGCCAGCAGTCCTCGGACATTACGCTACGAGCAGTACTTC. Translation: CASSPRTLRYEQYF.

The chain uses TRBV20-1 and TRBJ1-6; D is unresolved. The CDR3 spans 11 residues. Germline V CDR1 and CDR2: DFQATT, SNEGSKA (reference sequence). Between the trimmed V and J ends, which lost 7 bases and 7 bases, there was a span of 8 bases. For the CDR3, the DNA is TGCAGTGTCAGCCAGAATTCACCCCTCCACTTT. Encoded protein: CSVSQNSPLHF.